This is a list of T cell receptor beta chains from one sample in a study of T-cell memory formation after mild COVID-19. In TCRdb, the 5' RACE reads were re-called with MiXCR into one record per CDR3 protein. Among about 470,000 distinct CDR3 sequences, 20% to 25% were seen once, and the ten largest hold 9.5% to 15%. The sample was PBMCs or a T cell subset sorted from them (not recorded which). These receptors were collected from an adult woman who had mild COVID-19 (a few samples of this study predate the infection). Cell type and time point are not known. The CDR3 runs from the conserved cysteine through the conserved F or W. Clone size is shown for a subset of rows, as once, few, many or a class of expanded clone.

CDR3 protein	CDR3 length	V gene	clone size	J gene
CASSSAGGNTEAFF	14	TRBV5-1	.	TRBJ1-1
CASRGERVKSGELFF	15	TRBV27	few	TRBJ2-2
CASSQWADRGETQYF	15	TRBV7-9	.	TRBJ2-5
CASSLSGGYGYTF	13	TRBV12-3/TRBV12-4	many	TRBJ1-2
CASSQETGRTYGYTF	15	TRBV4-1	.	TRBJ1-2
CASSLRNRGQADTQYF	16	TRBV7-2	few	TRBJ2-3
CASSQPPQGNTEAFF	15	TRBV4-1	once	TRBJ1-1
CSARDRLAGAVEQYF	15	TRBV20-1	many	TRBJ2-7
CAWTVGRLAGGPSRSYNEQFF	21	TRBV30	once	TRBJ2-1
CASSSPRDRGRNTGELFF	18	TRBV11-3	few	TRBJ2-2
CASSQAGGMVNEQFF	15	TRBV3-1	.	TRBJ2-1
CASSLEGGTTEAFF	14	TRBV5-1	.	TRBJ1-1
CSAQTRASYEQYF	13	TRBV20-1	.	TRBJ2-7
CSVAQGGSNQPQHF	14	TRBV29-1	.	TRBJ1-5
CASSLRSIYNEQFF	14	TRBV7-9	.	TRBJ2-1
CASRAGGPLSYNEQFF	16	TRBV12-3/TRBV12-4	.	TRBJ2-1
CASSFSRPRDIYYEQYF	17	TRBV12-3/TRBV12-4	.	TRBJ2-7
CAWGTVPYEQYF	12	TRBV30	few	TRBJ2-7
CASSHSTEAFF	11	TRBV6-5	.	TRBJ1-1
CASSQSGSEQYF	12	TRBV7-8	many	TRBJ2-7
CASSTGQGSYGYTF	14	TRBV19	.	TRBJ1-2
CASSVNPAGNSPLHF	15	TRBV9	.	TRBJ1-6
CASSVDRGPVYTF	13	TRBV9	.	TRBJ1-2
CSANRGSYGYTF	12	TRBV20-1	.	TRBJ1-2
CASGTIADSYNEQFF	15	TRBV5-1	few	TRBJ2-1
CASSVFGGTNTGELFF	16	TRBV12-3/TRBV12-4	few	TRBJ2-2
CASSPPGLYEQYF	13	TRBV5-1	.	TRBJ2-7
CAWSLLQGINEQYF	14	TRBV30	.	TRBJ2-7
CATSDFGAQGDTQYF	15	TRBV24-1	.	TRBJ2-3